This T cell receptor beta chain stems from a study of T cell changes during pregnancy in multiple sclerosis (dated by TCRdb to 2018 to 2020). Some background on the complete study: Changes in the T cell repertoire over the course of pregnancy were examined in this study in women with multiple sclerosis.

The junction shows trimming of 3 bases on V and 4 bases on J, and the gene matches do not reach 8 bases of it. The cysteine opens and the phenylalanine closes a CDR3 of 16 amino acids. Only CDR3 DNA is held: 48 bases, read in frame from base 1. CDR1 and CDR2 were assigned from the germline V gene as SNHLY and FYNNEI. About this clone: Its antigen target is currently unknown. Base qualities were left out, and no much larger clone turns up one base away.

Libraries were constructed by the immunoSEQ multiplex PCR assay. The clones in this table, taken by TCRdb from immuneACCESS, are in-frame only. Not every clone is retained; where verified, under half of the shortfall comes from an unresolved V gene, and the cause of the rest is unknown. The sample profile shows tens of thousands of clones; 75% to 90% of them were found once. Together, the top ten hold 8% to 9.5% of the sample. The specimen was peripheral blood, collected after pregnancy. The source is a female donor in good health, enrolled as a control in a pregnancy study. The sequence is built from TRBV2 and TRBJ2-3; TRBD2 matches 9 bases in the middle. The encoded CDR3 is CASSEDLAGNPDTQYF. The DNA sequence is TGTGCCAGCAGTGAGGATCTAGCGGGGAACCCAGATACGCAGTATTTT.